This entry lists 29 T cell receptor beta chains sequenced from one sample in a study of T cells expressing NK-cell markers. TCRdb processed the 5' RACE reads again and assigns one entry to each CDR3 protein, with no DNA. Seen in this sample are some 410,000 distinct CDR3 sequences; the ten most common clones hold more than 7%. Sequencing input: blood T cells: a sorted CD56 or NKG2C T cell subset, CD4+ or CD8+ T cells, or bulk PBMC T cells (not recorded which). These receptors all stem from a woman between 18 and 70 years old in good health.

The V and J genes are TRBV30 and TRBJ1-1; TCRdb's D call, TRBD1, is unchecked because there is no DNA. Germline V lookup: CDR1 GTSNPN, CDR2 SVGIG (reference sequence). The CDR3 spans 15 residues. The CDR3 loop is CAWSGTTKLNTEAFF.

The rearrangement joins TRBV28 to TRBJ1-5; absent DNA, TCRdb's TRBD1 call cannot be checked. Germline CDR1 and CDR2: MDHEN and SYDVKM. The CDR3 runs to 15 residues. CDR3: CASRPGTGPGQPQHF.

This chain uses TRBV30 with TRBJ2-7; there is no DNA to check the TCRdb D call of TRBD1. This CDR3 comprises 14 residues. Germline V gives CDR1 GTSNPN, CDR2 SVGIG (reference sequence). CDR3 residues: CAWREDSAWGEQYF.

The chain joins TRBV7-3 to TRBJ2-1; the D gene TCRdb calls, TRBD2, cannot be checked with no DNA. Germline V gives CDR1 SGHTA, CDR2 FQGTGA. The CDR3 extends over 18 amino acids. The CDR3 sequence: CASSLTSGRGFSYNEQFF.

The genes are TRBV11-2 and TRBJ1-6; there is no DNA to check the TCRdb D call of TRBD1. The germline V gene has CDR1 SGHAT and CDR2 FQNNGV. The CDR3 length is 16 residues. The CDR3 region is CASSSRTSRRNSPLHF.

The CDR3: CASMEGHNTDTQYF. The J gene is TRBJ2-3, the V gene TRBV12-3 or TRBV12-4; there is no DNA to check the TCRdb D call of TRBD1. CDR3 length: 14 amino acids.

The CDR3 reads CASSQDQGYRSDEQYF. The J gene is TRBJ2-7, the V gene TRBV4-3; TCRdb lists TRBD1, though no DNA is available to test this call. The V gene's germline CDR1 is LGHNA and CDR2 YSLEER. The CDR3 runs 16 residues.

The CDR3 reads CASSLRTSGSSYEQYF. J is TRBJ2-7 and V is TRBV7-6; TCRdb reports TRBD2, a call that lacks DNA to check it against. Germline CDR1 reads SGHVS; CDR2 reads FNYEAQ. The CDR3 length is 16 residues.

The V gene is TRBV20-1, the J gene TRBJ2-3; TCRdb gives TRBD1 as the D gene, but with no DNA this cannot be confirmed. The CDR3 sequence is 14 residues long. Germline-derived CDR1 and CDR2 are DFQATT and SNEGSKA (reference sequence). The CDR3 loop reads CSARDGGITDTQYF.

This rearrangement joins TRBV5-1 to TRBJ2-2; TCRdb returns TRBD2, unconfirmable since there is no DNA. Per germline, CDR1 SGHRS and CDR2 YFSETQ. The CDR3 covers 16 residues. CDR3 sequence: CASSPTSGGPTGELFF.

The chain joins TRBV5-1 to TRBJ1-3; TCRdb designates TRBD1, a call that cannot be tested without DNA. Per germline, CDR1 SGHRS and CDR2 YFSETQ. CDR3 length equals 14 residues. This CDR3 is CASSGGGNGNTIYF.

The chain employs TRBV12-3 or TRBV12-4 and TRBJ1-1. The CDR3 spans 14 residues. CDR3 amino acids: CASSFSLMNTEAFF.

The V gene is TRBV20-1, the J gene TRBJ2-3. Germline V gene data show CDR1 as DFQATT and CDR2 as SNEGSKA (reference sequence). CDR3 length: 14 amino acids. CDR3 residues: CSARELGGTDTQYF.

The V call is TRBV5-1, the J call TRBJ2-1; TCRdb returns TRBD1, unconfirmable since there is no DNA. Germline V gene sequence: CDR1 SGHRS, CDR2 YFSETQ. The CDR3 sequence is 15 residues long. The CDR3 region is CASSLGTVSYNEQFF.

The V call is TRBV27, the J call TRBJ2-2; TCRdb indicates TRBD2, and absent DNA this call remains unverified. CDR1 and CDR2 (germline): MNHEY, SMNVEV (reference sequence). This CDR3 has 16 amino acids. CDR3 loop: CASSAWTSDYTGELFF.

The CDR3 is CASSQDLLAGPPYNEQFF. The rearrangement uses TRBV4-3 and TRBJ2-1; TCRdb designates TRBD2, a call that cannot be tested without DNA. The CDR3 contains 18 residues. Germline-derived CDR1 and CDR2 are LGHNA and YSLEER.

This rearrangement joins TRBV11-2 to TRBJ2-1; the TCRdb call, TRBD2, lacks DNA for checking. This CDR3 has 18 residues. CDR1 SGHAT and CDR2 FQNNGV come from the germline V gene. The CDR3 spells CASSPTSDTPSSYNEQFF.

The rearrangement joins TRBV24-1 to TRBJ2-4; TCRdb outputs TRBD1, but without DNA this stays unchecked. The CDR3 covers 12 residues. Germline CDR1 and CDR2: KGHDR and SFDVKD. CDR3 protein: CATSEETGVQYF.

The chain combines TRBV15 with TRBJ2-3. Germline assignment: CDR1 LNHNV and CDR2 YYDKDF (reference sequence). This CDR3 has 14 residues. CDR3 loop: CATSREKSGDTQYF.

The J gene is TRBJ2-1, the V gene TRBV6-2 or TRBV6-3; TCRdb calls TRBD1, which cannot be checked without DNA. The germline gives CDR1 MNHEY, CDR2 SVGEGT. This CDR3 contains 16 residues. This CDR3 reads CASRKGGVTSYNEQFF.

CDR3 amino acids: CASSSSGLAGSIEQFF. The chain is built from TRBV7-2 and TRBJ2-1; the TCRdb D gene call, TRBD2, has no DNA to confirm it. Germline lookup yields CDR1 SGHTA and CDR2 FQGNSA. The CDR3 is made up of 16 amino acids.

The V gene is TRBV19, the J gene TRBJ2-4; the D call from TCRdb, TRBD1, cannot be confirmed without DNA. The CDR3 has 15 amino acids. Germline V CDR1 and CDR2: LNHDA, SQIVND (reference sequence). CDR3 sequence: CASSTGGRSKNIQYF. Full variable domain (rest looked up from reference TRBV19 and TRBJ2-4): DGGITQSPKYLFRKEGQNVTLSCEQNLNHDAMYWYRQDPGQGLRLIYYSQIVNDFQKGDIAEGYSVSREKKESFPLTVTSAQKNPTAFYLCASSTGGRSKNIQYFGAGTRLSVL.

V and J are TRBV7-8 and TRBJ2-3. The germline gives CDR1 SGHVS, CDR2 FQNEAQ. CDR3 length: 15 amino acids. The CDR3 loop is CASSLAGVYSDTQYF.

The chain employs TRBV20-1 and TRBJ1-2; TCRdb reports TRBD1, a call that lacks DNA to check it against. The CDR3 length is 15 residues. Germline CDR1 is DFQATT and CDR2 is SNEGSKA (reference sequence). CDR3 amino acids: CSARERGREAYGYTF.

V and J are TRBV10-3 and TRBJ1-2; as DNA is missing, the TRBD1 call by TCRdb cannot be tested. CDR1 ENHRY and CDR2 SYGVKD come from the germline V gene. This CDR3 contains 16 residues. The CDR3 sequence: CAISESTGQGGEGYTF.

The CDR3 sequence is CASSSAHEQYF. The V and J genes are TRBV3-1 and TRBJ2-7. The length of the CDR3 is 11 residues. Germline V gene data show CDR1 as LGHDT and CDR2 as YNNKEL (reference sequence).

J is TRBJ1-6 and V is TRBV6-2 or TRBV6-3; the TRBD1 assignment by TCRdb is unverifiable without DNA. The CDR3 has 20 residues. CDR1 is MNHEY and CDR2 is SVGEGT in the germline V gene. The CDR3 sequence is CASSYKQLRDRVYKGSPLHF.

CDR3 sequence reads: CASSYDRGDTQYF. The chain combines TRBV6-5 with TRBJ2-3; TCRdb's assignment of TRBD1 cannot be checked, as there is no DNA. Germline CDR1 reads MNHEY; CDR2 reads SVGAGI. This CDR3 is 13 amino acids long.

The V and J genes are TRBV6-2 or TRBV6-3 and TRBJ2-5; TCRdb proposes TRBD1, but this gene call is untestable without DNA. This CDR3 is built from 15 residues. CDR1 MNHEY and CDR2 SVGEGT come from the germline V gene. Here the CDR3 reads CASSYGTRSLETQYF.